The entry that follows covers one T cell receptor (beta chain) sequence. The data were taken from a study of control samples from healthy donors and cancer patients. The data were produced by immunoSEQ multiplex PCR, yet TCRdb's version contains in-frame clones alone and is incomplete. The repertoire holds about 60,000 clones, with around 90% as singletons. This CDR3 has 15 amino acids. Germline V gene sequence: CDR1 SGHVS, CDR2 FNYEAQ. The trim removed 3 bases at V and 4 bases at J, leaving 7 bases unmatched. Sequencing used PBMCs. The V and J genes are TRBV7-6 and TRBJ2-3; 7 bases are shared with TRBD2. The source of this sequence is a middle-aged man with colorectal cancer. CDR3 coding DNA: TGTGCCAGCAGCTTTAGTCACGCGGGGGCAGATACGCAGTATTTT. Translating it yields CASSFSHAGADTQYF.